The 18 T cell receptor beta chains given below trace back to one sample, sequenced in a study of intratumoral heterogeneity in liver cancer. Receptor amplification or capture employed the immunoSEQ multiplex PCR assay. TCRdb retrieved this table from immuneACCESS and kept in-frame rearrangements only. Not all clones are present; in checked studies, unresolved V genes account for under half, and no reason is known for the remainder. This sample is represented by 2,500 to 3,000 clones; 71% of them were singletons. Around 50% of the sample belongs to the ten largest clones. Samples labelled H came from distinct, geographically separated regions of the hepatocellular carcinoma nodule. The starting material was tumor tissue, obtained before any cancer treatment. The origin of the receptors is a woman between 70 and 85 years old with hepatocellular carcinoma.

This clone was picked up one time. This chain joins TRBV7-2 and TRBJ2-3, with 7 bases aligning to TRBD2. CDR1 SGHTA and CDR2 FQGNSA come from the germline V gene. The CDR3 is 15 residues long. J lost 1 base, V lost 3 bases, and 4 bases had no gene match. CDR3 DNA sequence: TGTGCCAGCAGCTTTGATGCGGGAGGCACAGATACGCAGTATTTT. It specifies CASSFDAGGTDTQYF.

The chain carries TRBV5-1 and TRBJ2-7; no firm D call. CDR3 length: 15 amino acids. Trimming cost V 5 bases and J 1 base, with 16 bases left between them. Germline loops: CDR1 SGHRS, CDR2 YFSETQ. The CDR3 protein is CASSPFSSGSYEQYF. The CDR3 nucleotides read TGCGCCAGCAGTCCCTTTAGCAGTGGGTCCTACGAGCAGTACTTC. Full variable domain (outside the CDR3, taken from reference TRBV5-1 and TRBJ2-7): KAGVTQTPRYLIKTRGQQVTLSCSPISGHRSVSWYQQTPGQGLQFLFEYFSETQRNKGNFPGRFSGRQFSNSRSEMNVSTLELGDSALYLCASSPFSSGSYEQYFGPGTRLTVT.

The chain is built from TRBV20-1 and TRBJ1-1; D may be TRBD1 (5 bases). V lost 6 bases and J lost 6, with 11 bases in between. The germline CDR1 and CDR2 sequences are DFQATT and SNEGSKA (reference sequence). The CDR3 contains 11 residues. CDR3 amino acids: CSAKGEAEAFF. CDR3 sequence (DNA): TGCAGTGCAAAAGGGGAGGCTGAAGCTTTCTTT.

The chain recombines TRBV27 with TRBJ2-3; either TRBD1 or TRBD2 may fit D (5 bases each). The CDR3 contains 15 residues. With 6 bases removed from V and 4 bases from J, the gap between germline ends came to 17 bases. Germline CDR1 and CDR2: MNHEY and SMNVEV (reference sequence). CDR3 bases: TGTGCCAGCAGCCTAGGTGGGGCCGGGGCAGATACGCAGTATTTT. Protein product: CASSLGGAGADTQYF.

The chain combines TRBV4-2 with TRBJ2-5; D possibly corresponds to TRBD2 (5 bases). Deletions cut 0 bases from V and 7 bases from J, with 9 bases between. The CDR3 has 13 amino acids. The germline CDR1 and CDR2 sequences are LGHNA and YNFKEQ. The CDR3 is CASSQDAEGTQYF. The CDR3 bases are TGTGCCAGCAGCCAAGATGCAGAGGGGACCCAGTACTTC.

The chain joins TRBV4-1 to TRBJ1-5; 11 nucleotides agree with TRBD1. The trim removed 1 base at V and 1 base at J, leaving 3 bases unmatched. Germline CDR1 MGHRA, CDR2 YSYEKL. The CDR3 length is 17 residues. For the CDR3, the DNA is TGCGCCAGCAGCCAAGCGGGACAGGGGGGAAGCAATCAGCCCCAGCATTTT. This gives the protein CASSQAGQGGSNQPQHF.

V usage is TRBV9 and J usage is TRBJ1-2; D not resolved. V was clipped by 0 bases and J by 9 bases, with 15 bases between them. Germline-derived CDR1 and CDR2 are SGDLS and YYNGEE. The CDR3 contains 14 residues. CDR3 residues: CASSVVGTSTRYTF. DNA of the CDR3: TGTGCCAGCAGCGTAGTTGGAACATCTACTCGCTACACCTTC.

The V and J genes are TRBV19 and TRBJ2-1; possibly TRBD2 for D (6 bases). In germline, CDR1 is LNHDA, CDR2 SQIVND (reference sequence). The CDR3 is made up of 14 amino acids. V shed 7 bases and J shed 6 bases, with 16 bases lying between them. CDR3 sequence (DNA): TGTGCCAGTAACACCATTGGGCGGGGCAATGAGCAGTTCTTC. The encoded protein is CASNTIGRGNEQFF.

The gene calls are TRBV27 and TRBJ1-5; D not certain. Trimming left V 9 bases short and J 4 bases short, with 13 bases between. Germline CDR1 MNHEY, CDR2 SMNVEV (reference sequence). This CDR3 has 13 residues. DNA for the CDR3: TGTGCCAGTTCCTACCAGGCAAATCAGCCCCAGCATTTT. Translation gives CASSYQANQPQHF.

The chain uses TRBV3-1 (or the pseudogene TRBV3-2) and TRBJ2-7; D gene ambiguous. Per germline, CDR1 LGHDT and CDR2 YNNKEL (reference sequence). Trimming stripped 0 bases from V and 10 bases from J, with 7 bases between. The CDR3 is 11 amino acids. CDR3 in amino acids: CASSQEAAQYF. In DNA form, the CDR3 reads TGTGCCAGCAGCCAAGAGGCAGCTCAGTACTTC.

Turning to this clone: Additional DNA sequences in this sample encode the identical CDR3. The V gene is TRBV28, the J gene TRBJ2-7; 7 bases are a match to TRBD1. CDR1 is MDHEN and CDR2 is SYDVKM in the germline V gene. This CDR3 comprises 15 residues. Trimming removed 5 bases from V and 2 bases from J; junction bases left unmatched: 9. The CDR3 loop reads CASSPQRGRPYEQYF. CDR3 in DNA: TGTGCCAGCAGTCCCCAAAGGGGGCGCCCCTACGAGCAGTACTTC.

The chain joins TRBV2 to TRBJ2-7; D is ambiguous. From germline, CDR1 is SNHLY and CDR2 FYNNEI. This CDR3 is built from 11 residues. V lost 8 bases to trimming and J lost 7 bases, with 12 bases between them. CDR3 loop: CASSLEEEQYF. The DNA for the CDR3 is TGTGCCAGCTCCCTTGAGGAGGAGCAGTACTTC.

There are a few counts of this clone. The V and J genes are TRBV9 and TRBJ1-6; D unresolved. The length of the CDR3 is 13 residues. Trimming removed 1 base at V and 7 bases at J, with 6 bases between. Germline CDR1 and CDR2: SGDLS and YYNGEE. In DNA, the CDR3 is TGTGCCAGCAGCGTAATGACGAATTCACCCCTCCACTTT. Translating it yields CASSVMTNSPLHF.

This clone is medium-sized within its sample. The rearrangement uses TRBV5-6 and TRBJ2-7; D gene ambiguous. Trimming took 2 bases from V and 2 from J, leaving 8 bases between them. CDR1 is SGHDT, CDR2 YYEEEE, per germline. This CDR3 region has 13 residues. DNA of the CDR3: TGTGCCAGCAGCTTAAGACAAGCCTACGAGCAGTACTTC. Protein product: CASSLRQAYEQYF.

The chain is built from TRBV5-1 and TRBJ2-3; D is unresolved. Germline V gene lookup returns CDR1 SGHRS and CDR2 YFSETQ. This CDR3 comprises 14 residues. Trimming removed 4 bases from V and 2 bases from J, with 11 bases in between. The CDR3 DNA follows: TGCGCCAGCAGCCTCCGGGCCTTCACAGATACGCAGTATTTT. Its translation: CASSLRAFTDTQYF.

This clone has a handful of counts. The rearrangement links TRBV13 to TRBJ2-1; D call uncertain. The CDR3 loop spans 13 amino acids. Germline loops: CDR1 PRHDT, CDR2 FYEKMQ (reference sequence). Trimming removed 4 bases at V and 2 bases at J, with 6 bases between. The CDR3 region has the DNA TGTGCCAGCAGCTGGGGAACCTACAATGAGCAGTTCTTC. It is translated as CASSWGTYNEQFF.

J is TRBJ2-7 and V is TRBV6-5, with 8 bases matching TRBD1. The CDR3 loop spans 14 amino acids. CDR1 and CDR2 from the germline V gene are MNHEY and SVGAGI. Trimming took 7 bases from V and 8 from J; bases not matched to a gene: 13. The CDR3 DNA reads as TGTGCCAGCACCGCGGCGCAGGGGGCGCTTAAGCAGTACTTC. Its protein is CASTAAQGALKQYF.

This chain uses TRBV27 with TRBJ2-3; D not certain. In germline, CDR1 is MNHEY, CDR2 SMNVEV (reference sequence). Between the trimmed V and J ends, which lost 3 bases and 1 base, there was a span of 8 bases. The CDR3 has 14 residues. DNA of the CDR3: TGTGCCAGCAGTTTGAGAACCGGCACAGATACGCAGTATTTT. It yields the protein CASSLRTGTDTQYF.